This TCR beta chain was identified in a study of T cell repertoires in cytomegalovirus infection (dated 2019 in TCRdb). General notes on the study: Peptide stimulations targeted recently identified HLA-C-restricted CMV epitopes, whose presentation resists viral immunomodulation, together with well-studied HLA-B-restricted epitopes. Donor HLA type was relevant to the analysis, as public TCR beta signatures indicated carriage of CMV infection together with the matching HLA type. What the research found in general, with its limitations: In both this cohort and an independent 352-donor cohort, the cumulative frequency of public TCR beta family members distinguished carriers of CMV infection plus the relevant HLA type. In the ex vivo response, HLA-C-restricted CMV-specific TCR beta clonotypes were dominant, and in two of eight donors the single most frequent clonotype came from this HLA-C-restricted group.

Worth noting for this clonotype: No cognate antigen has been identified for it. Qualities for individual bases were not recorded, and no much larger clone is one base off.

Per the publication, the treatment or condition label means: in vitro stimulation with specific CMV peptide epitopes to enrich CMV-specific T cells. TCRdb names Illumina HiSeq 1500 as the instrument used. The public sequencing data were trimmed at Q25 with fastp and processed into clonotypes with MiXCR by TCRdb, which kept only in-frame beta chains. Rows with a matching CDR3 protein are joined into one entry that keeps the most common DNA and genes. For this sample the table gives about 110,000 distinct CDR3 sequences, of which about 28% were detected only once. The top ten hold roughly 77% of the sample. Based on the germline V gene (reference sequence), the CDR1 and CDR2 sequences are LNHDA and SQIVND. There are 14 amino acids in the CDR3, from cysteine to phenylalanine inclusive. Only the CDR3 part of the read is kept: 42 bases, read in frame from the first base. V lost 3 bases and J lost 5 bases; the stretch between them is 11 bases long.

This sequence uses TRBV19 and TRBJ1-5, with an unclear D gene assignment. This receptor was obtained from a human donor in good health (CMV status not recorded). Some clones in this sample may be carry-over from other donors' samples. The sample here was CD8+ T cells from cultured PBMCs, taken from culture after CMV antigen stimulation. This receptor has the CDR3 CASSIWDSYQPQHF. The sequence in DNA is TGTGCCAGTAGTATTTGGGATTCGTATCAGCCCCAGCATTTT.